This passage covers 25 T cell receptor beta chains from one sample sequenced in a study of blood T cell repertoires in COVID-19. Profiled with immunoSEQ multiplex PCR; TCRdb holds only in-frame clones, not every one. The sample shows some 150,000 clones, approximately 85% of them seen only once. The sample taken for sequencing was peripheral blood. These TCRs come from a man in his fifties or sixties with COVID-19, enrolled during active disease.

V is TRBV9 and J is TRBJ2-7; D unclear. Germline loops: CDR1 SGDLS, CDR2 YYNGEE. V was shortened by 0 bases and J by 1 base, with 8 bases between the two germline ends. The CDR3 is made up of 14 amino acids. The CDR3 DNA sequence: TGTGCCAGCAGCGTAGCCCACAATTCCTACGAGCAGTACTTC. This gives the protein CASSVAHNSYEQYF.

V and J are TRBV3-1 (or the pseudogene TRBV3-2) and TRBJ2-5; 10 nucleotides line up with TRBD1. Trimming removed 4 bases from V and 5 bases from J; junction bases left unmatched: 4. The CDR3 has 14 residues. CDR1 LGHDT and CDR2 YNNKEL come from the germline V gene (reference sequence). The chain's CDR3 is CASSPWDRGETQYF. CDR3 sequence (DNA): TGTGCCAGCAGCCCCTGGGACAGGGGTGAGACCCAGTACTTC.

This sequence joins TRBV27 and TRBJ2-1; TRBD2 aligns across 7 bases. J gave up 4 bases and V 5 bases, and 11 bases lay outside the gene matches. CDR3 length: 16 residues. From germline, CDR1 is MNHEY and CDR2 SMNVEV (reference sequence). The DNA of the CDR3 is TGTGCCAGCAGTCCCATGACGGTCGGGGGGTACAATGAGCAGTTCTTC. Residues: CASSPMTVGGYNEQFF.

The J gene is TRBJ2-7, the V gene TRBV19, with D perhaps matching TRBD1 (6 bases). This CDR3 spans 15 amino acids. Germline V gene sequence: CDR1 LNHDA, CDR2 SQIVND (reference sequence). V shed 5 bases and J shed 3 bases, with 17 bases lying between them. CDR3 in DNA: TGTGCCAGTAGTGAGACCGGGACACCATACTACGAGCAGTACTTC. It codes for CASSETGTPYYEQYF.

The chain carries TRBV6-5 and TRBJ1-1, with D possibly being TRBD1 (6 bases). CDR1 MNHEY and CDR2 SVGAGI come from the germline V gene. The CDR3 has 14 residues. Trimming shortened V by 7 bases and J by 2 bases, and 14 bases separated the two germline ends. The CDR3: CASIPTGGNTEAFF. The CDR3 coding sequence is TGTGCCAGCATCCCGACAGGTGGTAACACTGAAGCTTTCTTT.

This clone has just a few counts. This sequence joins TRBV21-1 and TRBJ2-5; whether TRBD1, the table's D call, matches the DNA was not checked. TRBV21-1 is annotated as a pseudogene. The CDR3 has 14 residues. This CDR3 is CASSTLDRRETQYF. The CDR3 nucleotides are TGTGCCAGCAGCACTTTGGACAGGAGGGAGACCCAGTACTTC.

The rearrangement uses TRBV2 and TRBJ2-1; 10 bases line up with TRBD2. With V trimmed by 4 bases and J by 7 bases, 4 bases remained unmatched. The CDR3 runs to 14 residues. Germline CDR1 reads SNHLY; CDR2 reads FYNNEI. CDR3 sequence: CASSGTSGVNEQFF. CDR3 nucleotides: TGTGCCAGCAGTGGCACTAGCGGGGTTAATGAGCAGTTCTTC.

A few counts support this clone. The rearrangement links TRBV7-9 to TRBJ1-2; TRBD1 aligns across 7 bases. The germline V gene has CDR1 SEHNR and CDR2 FQNEAQ (reference sequence). The CDR3 is made up of 15 amino acids. J was trimmed by 8 bases and V by 1 base; bases with no gene match: 10. The CDR3 loop is CASSLDETGIRGYTF. In DNA, the CDR3 is TGTGCCAGCAGCTTAGATGAGACAGGGATTCGAGGCTACACCTTC.

The rearrangement links TRBV7-2 to TRBJ2-1, with TRBD2 identical over 12 bases. The CDR3 sequence is 15 residues long. Germline CDR1 and CDR2: SGHTA and FQGNSA. J was trimmed by 7 bases and V by 2 bases; bases with no gene match: 3. The CDR3 sequence is CASSLLAGGPNEQFF. CDR3 coding DNA: TGTGCCAGCAGCTTACTAGCGGGGGGGCCAAATGAGCAGTTCTTC.

This clone was found once. The chain has TRBV15 and TRBJ2-7, with 11 bases that match TRBD1. This CDR3 has 15 residues. Trimming took 1 base from V and 4 from J; bases not matched to a gene: 3. From germline, CDR1 is LNHNV and CDR2 YYDKDF (reference sequence). Here the CDR3 DNA reads TGTGCCACCAGCAGAGGGACAGGGGGCCAGTACGAGCAGTACTTC. Residues: CATSRGTGGQYEQYF.

V and J are TRBV6-1 and TRBJ2-7; 7 bases align to TRBD1. The CDR3 consists of 16 residues. In germline, CDR1 is MNHNS, CDR2 SASEGT. The trim removed 3 bases at V and 3 bases at J, leaving 11 bases unmatched. CDR3 loop: CASSDLRLTGNYEQYF. The CDR3 nucleotides read TGTGCCAGCAGTGATCTACGCCTGACAGGGAACTACGAGCAGTACTTC.

The chain links TRBV25-1 to TRBJ1-5; D unresolved. V was trimmed by 1 base and J by 1 base, leaving 5 bases between them. Per germline, CDR1 MGHDK and CDR2 SYGVNS. This CDR3 comprises 14 residues. The CDR3 sequence: CASSEWQSNQPQHF. CDR3 coding DNA: TGTGCCAGCAGTGAATGGCAGAGCAATCAGCCCCAGCATTTT. Full variable domain (missing parts from reference TRBV25-1 and TRBJ1-5): EADIYQTPRYLVIGTGKKITLECSQTMGHDKMYWYQQDPGMELHLIHYSYGVNSTEKGDLSSESTVSRIRTEHFPLTLESARPSHTSQYLCASSEWQSNQPQHFGDGTRLSIL.

The rearrangement links TRBV5-4 to TRBJ1-2; D is unresolved. The CDR3 is 14 residues long. Germline V gives CDR1 SGHNT, CDR2 YYREEE (reference sequence). V gave up 0 bases and J gave up 0 bases, with 6 bases separating them. In nucleotides, the CDR3 is TGTGCCAGCAGCTTGGGTACAGCTAACTATGGCTACACCTTC. The encoded protein is CASSLGTANYGYTF.

The chain links TRBV14 to TRBJ1-1; TRBD1 matches at 7 bases. The J segment lost 5 bases and the V segment lost 5 bases, leaving 8 bases of the junction unmatched. CDR1 is SGHDN, CDR2 FVKESK, per germline. There are 14 residues in the CDR3. DNA of the CDR3: TGTGCCAGCAGCTCATTCACAGGGGTTACTGAAGCTTTCTTT. It translates to CASSSFTGVTEAFF.

This chain links TRBV28 with TRBJ1-5; 8 bases are a match to TRBD1. This CDR3 has 14 amino acids. CDR1 and CDR2 (germline): MDHEN, SYDVKM. V lost 6 bases to trimming and J lost 2 bases; unmatched junction nucleotides: 3. In nucleotides, the CDR3 is TGTGCCAGCAGCGAGACAGGGGGCAATCAGCCCCAGCATTTT. This gives the protein CASSETGGNQPQHF.

The rearrangement links TRBV7-2 to TRBJ2-7; D uncertain. Germline CDR1 and CDR2: SGHTA and FQGNSA. The CDR3 contains 14 residues. V was trimmed by 2 bases and J by 0 bases, leaving 8 bases between them. CDR3: CASSLSGGSYEQYF. CDR3 nucleotide sequence: TGTGCCAGCAGCTTATCGGGTGGCTCCTACGAGCAGTACTTC.

This clone was seen a handful of times. For the CDR3, the DNA is TGTGCCAGCAGTCTCTTGTCGGGGGCCAACGTCCTGACTTTC. This translates into CASSLLSGANVLTF. V usage is TRBV27 and J usage is TRBJ2-6; D is uncertain. The CDR3 sequence is 14 residues long. V was trimmed by 5 bases and J by 4 bases, leaving 9 bases between them. CDR1 and CDR2 (germline): MNHEY, SMNVEV (reference sequence). Together with reference TRBV27 and TRBJ2-6, the CDR3 gives the full variable domain: EAQVTQNPRYLITVTGKKLTVTCSQNMNHEYMSWYRQDPGLGLRQIYYSMNVEVTDKGDVPEGYKVSRKEKRNFPLILESPSPNQTSLYFCASSLLSGANVLTFGAGSRLTVL.

This chain connects TRBV18 to TRBJ1-4, with D uncertain. Germline CDR1 and CDR2: KGHSH and LQKENI. The CDR3 consists of 13 residues. The CDR3, as DNA: TGTGCAACGGGTGGAAGCCTGAATGAAAAACTGTTTTTT. The encoded protein is CATGGSLNEKLFF. Full variable domain (outside the CDR3, taken from reference TRBV18 and TRBJ1-4): NAGVMQNPRHLVRRRGQEARLRCSPMKGHSHVYWYRQLPEEGLKFMVYLQKENIIDESGMPKERFSAEFPKEGPSILRIQQVVRGDSAAYFCATGGSLNEKLFFGSGTQLSVL.

Here the CDR3 DNA reads TGTGCCAGCAGCTTATCAGGGGAAGGAGAGACCCAGTACTTC. Protein: CASSLSGEGETQYF. This rearrangement joins TRBV7-6 to TRBJ2-5; tentatively, D is TRBD1 (6 bases). Germline CDR1 reads SGHVS; CDR2 reads FNYEAQ. Trimming removed 2 bases at V and 4 bases at J, with 11 bases between. The CDR3 contains 14 residues.

This sequence joins TRBV5-1 and TRBJ2-5; 12 bases match TRBD2. Trimming took 2 bases from V and 4 from J; bases not matched to a gene: 9. Germline CDR1 SGHRS, CDR2 YFSETQ. The CDR3 runs 17 residues. This CDR3 is CASSFMTSGRGLETQYF. In nucleotides, the CDR3 is TGCGCCAGCAGCTTTATGACTAGCGGGAGAGGATTAGAGACCCAGTACTTC.

This chain joins TRBV28 and TRBJ1-3; D remains ambiguous. V shed 2 bases and J shed 2 bases, with 7 bases lying between them. The CDR3 has 14 amino acids. Germline-derived CDR1 and CDR2 are MDHEN and SYDVKM. CDR3 amino acids: CASSLVAAGNTIYF. DNA of the CDR3: TGTGCCAGCAGTTTAGTGGCAGCTGGAAACACCATATATTTT.

The DNA for the CDR3 is TGTGCCAGCAGCGTGGAAGGGACAGGGGGCGCCGGGGAGCTGTTTTTT. Its translation is CASSVEGTGGAGELFF. The rearrangement links TRBV9 to TRBJ2-2; 12 bases match TRBD1. CDR1 SGDLS and CDR2 YYNGEE come from the germline V gene. This CDR3 comprises 16 residues. The trim removed 2 bases at V and 6 bases at J, leaving 5 bases unmatched.

The gene calls are TRBV11-2 and TRBJ2-2; TRBD1 aligns across 9 bases. CDR3 length: 16 amino acids. Germline V gene sequence: CDR1 SGHAT, CDR2 FQNNGV. Trimming took 3 bases from V and 6 from J; bases not matched to a gene: 8. The CDR3 is CASSFPSGTGSGELFF. The CDR3 nucleotides read TGTGCCAGCAGCTTTCCCTCCGGGACAGGGTCCGGGGAGCTGTTTTTT.

This sequence joins TRBV10-3 and TRBJ2-7; D perhaps matches TRBD1 (5 bases). The germline V and J ends were trimmed by 0 bases and 3 bases, with 12 bases remaining between them. Germline V gene lookup returns CDR1 ENHRY and CDR2 SYGVKD. The CDR3 has 15 amino acids. CDR3 coding DNA: TGTGCCATCAGTGAGTCGAGACAGAATTACTACGAGCAGTACTTC. This gives the protein CAISESRQNYYEQYF.

This clone was observed a handful of times. The CDR3 sequence: CASSLAGTGDRGYTF. The DNA for the CDR3 is TGTGCCAGCTCACTTGCCGGGACAGGGGATCGCGGCTACACCTTC. This rearrangement joins TRBV18 to TRBJ1-2, with 10 bases lining up with TRBD1. The CDR3 covers 15 residues. Germline-derived CDR1 and CDR2 are KGHSH and LQKENI. J lost 8 bases, V lost 4 bases, and 10 bases had no gene match.